This T cell receptor beta chain was recorded in a study of regulatory T cells in long-lasting Graves disease. As for time point: newly diagnosed GD, antithyroid drugs for less than 3 months. Following extraction of RNA from PBMCs, that RNA was used to make the TCR library. Patients hailed from an endocrinology department in Xi'an, China. CDR3 regions were amplified by Arm-PCR using iRepertoire HTBI primers to build TCR beta libraries. Each CDR3 protein is one row after TCRdb ran MiXCR on the multiplex PCR reads. This sample has roughly 500,000 distinct CDR3 sequences, with roughly 13% found just once. Study-level results: New patients shared over 900 public clonotypes, and persistent patients shared more, with about 2,500.

V shed 3 bases and J shed 7 bases, with 12 bases lying between them. This CDR3 has 14 residues. In this sample, this clonotype turned up many times. The antigen is unknown. The data also belong to a second study, concerning T cells in Graves' hyperthyroidism and ophthalmopathy. That paper notes: Most expanded thyroid clonotypes above 0.001 also appeared in blood.

This clonotype originated in a man in his thirties or forties with Graves disease. Sample: peripheral blood mononuclear cells (PBMCs), taken at new diagnosis, from a patient treated with antithyroid drugs. V is TRBV12-3 or TRBV12-4 and J is TRBJ1-4; D not certain. The CDR3 region is CASSFDPLGEKLFF. The CDR3 region has the DNA TGTGCCAGCAGTTTCGATCCGCTGGGTGAAAAACTGTTTTTT.